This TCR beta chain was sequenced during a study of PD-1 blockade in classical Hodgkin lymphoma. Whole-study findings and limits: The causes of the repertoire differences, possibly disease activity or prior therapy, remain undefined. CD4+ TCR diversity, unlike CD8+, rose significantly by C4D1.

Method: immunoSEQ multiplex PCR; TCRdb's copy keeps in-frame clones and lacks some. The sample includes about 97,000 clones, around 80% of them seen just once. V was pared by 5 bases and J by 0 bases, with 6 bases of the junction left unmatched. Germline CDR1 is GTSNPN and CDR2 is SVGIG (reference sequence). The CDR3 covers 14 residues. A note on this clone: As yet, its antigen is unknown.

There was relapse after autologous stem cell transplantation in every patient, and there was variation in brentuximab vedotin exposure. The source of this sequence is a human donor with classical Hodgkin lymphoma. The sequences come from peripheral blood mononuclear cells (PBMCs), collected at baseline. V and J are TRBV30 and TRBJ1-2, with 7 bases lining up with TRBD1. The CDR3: CAWGRGTANYGYTF. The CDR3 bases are TGTGCCTGGGGGCGCGGGACAGCTAACTATGGCTACACCTTC.